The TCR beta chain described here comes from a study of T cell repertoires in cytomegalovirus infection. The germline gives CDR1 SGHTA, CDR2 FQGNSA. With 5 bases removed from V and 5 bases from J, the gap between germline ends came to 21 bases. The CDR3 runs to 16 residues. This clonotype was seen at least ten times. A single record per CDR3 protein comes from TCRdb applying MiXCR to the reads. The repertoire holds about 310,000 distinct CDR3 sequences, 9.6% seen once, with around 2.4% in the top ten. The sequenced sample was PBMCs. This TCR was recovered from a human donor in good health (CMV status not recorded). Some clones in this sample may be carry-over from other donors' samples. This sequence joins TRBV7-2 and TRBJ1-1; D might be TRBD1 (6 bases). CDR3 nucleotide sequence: TGTGCCAGCAGCCCCCTTCCAGGGGCCCCGAGGACTGAAGCTTTCTTT. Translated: CASSPLPGAPRTEAFF.